This T cell receptor (beta chain) originates from a study of T-cell memory formation after mild COVID-19. For the study at large: For the most part, TCR clusters were specific to one donor.

From the 5' RACE reads, TCRdb called clonotypes with MiXCR, one entry per CDR3 protein. The sample holds 120,000 or so distinct CDR3 sequences, roughly 15% seen once. The CDR3 is 17 residues long. Germline trimming cut 0 bases from V and 5 bases from J; bases unmatched to any gene: 10. CDR1 and CDR2 (germline): LNHNV, YYDKDF (reference sequence). There are a few counts of this clonotype. Its antigen is not known. Study observations and caveats: For contracting clones, CD4+ ones sat mainly in CM and EM, CD8+ in EMRA.

The chain couples TRBV15 to TRBJ2-1; TRBD1 agrees at 7 bases. Sequenced: PBMCs or a T cell subset sorted from them (not recorded which). This sequence was found in an adult woman who had mild COVID-19 (a few samples of this study predate the infection). Cell type and time point are not known. The CDR3 DNA reads TGTGCCACCAGCAGAGATACCCGGACAGGAGCGAACAATGAGCAGTTCTTC. This sequence encodes CATSRDTRTGANNEQFF.